Listed below are T cell receptor beta chains from one sample, sequenced in a study of cytomegalovirus exposure and HLA in healthy donors. TCRdb's copy holds only in-frame clones and misses some; the assay was immunoSEQ multiplex PCR. The sample holds around 140,000 clones; roughly 80% are singletons and the top ten take roughly 7%. Sequenced input: PBMCs. Source of these receptors: a male donor in good health and CMV-seronegative. Each CDR3 is given with its conserved first and last residue. Each record gives: D gene, clone size, J gene, V gene, CDR3 DNA, CDR3 protein. D genes are given only for firm matches. Only part of the rows carry a size: once, few, many, or a class if the clone is expanded.

D gene: TRBD2; clone size: NA; J gene: TRBJ2-2; V gene: TRBV4-2; CDR3 DNA: TGTGCCAGCAGCCAAGATAGCGGGGGGTACACCGGGGAGCTGTTTTTT; CDR3 protein: CASSQDSGGYTGELFF
D gene: TRBD1; clone size: NA; J gene: TRBJ1-4; V gene: TRBV19; CDR3 DNA: TGTGCCAGTAGTATAACCGGGACAGGGAATGAAAAACTGTTTTTT; CDR3 protein: CASSITGTGNEKLFF
D gene: TRBD1; clone size: NA; J gene: TRBJ1-5; V gene: TRBV10-3; CDR3 DNA: TGTGCCATCAGTGTCGACAGGGTTGAGCCCCAGCATTTT; CDR3 protein: CAISVDRVEPQHF
D gene: NA; clone size: NA; J gene: TRBJ2-1; V gene: TRBV6-5; CDR3 DNA: TGTGCCAGCAGCCCGGGAGTAGCGGAGAATGAGCAGTTCTTC; CDR3 protein: CASSPGVAENEQFF
D gene: TRBD2; clone size: few; J gene: TRBJ2-7; V gene: TRBV28; CDR3 DNA: TGTGCCAGCAGTCCCCGAGGGGGACTAGCGGCCTACGAGCAGTACTTC; CDR3 protein: CASSPRGGLAAYEQYF
D gene: NA; clone size: NA; J gene: TRBJ2-7; V gene: TRBV18; CDR3 DNA: TGTGCCAGCTCACCGCACAGGGCAACCTACGAGCAGTACTTC; CDR3 protein: CASSPHRATYEQYF
D gene: TRBD1; clone size: NA; J gene: TRBJ2-5; V gene: TRBV6-1; CDR3 DNA: TGTGCCAGCAGTTCGGGACAGGGTGGAGAGACCCAGTACTTC; CDR3 protein: CASSSGQGGETQYF
D gene: TRBD2; clone size: NA; J gene: TRBJ2-5; V gene: TRBV4-1; CDR3 DNA: TGCGCCAGCAGCCAAGGAGCTAGCGGGGGACAAGAGACCCAGTACTTC; CDR3 protein: CASSQGASGGQETQYF
D gene: NA; clone size: few; J gene: TRBJ1-1; V gene: TRBV7-9; CDR3 DNA: TGTGCCAGCAGGTTCGGAGCCACTGAAGCTTTCTTT; CDR3 protein: CASRFGATEAFF
D gene: TRBD2; clone size: NA; J gene: TRBJ2-5; V gene: TRBV19; CDR3 DNA: TGTGCCAGTAGTATAAGGTGGGGGGGGCAAGAGACCCAGTACTTC; CDR3 protein: CASSIRWGGQETQYF
D gene: TRBD1; clone size: NA; J gene: TRBJ2-4; V gene: TRBV6-6; CDR3 DNA: TGTGCCAGCAGCGACAGGGACCTAGCCAAAAACATTCAGTACTTC; CDR3 protein: CASSDRDLAKNIQYF
D gene: TRBD2; clone size: NA; J gene: TRBJ2-1; V gene: TRBV18; CDR3 DNA: TGTGCCAGCTCACCACTCAGCGGGAGGGCCTCCAATGAGCAGTTCTTC; CDR3 protein: CASSPLSGRASNEQFF
D gene: TRBD1; clone size: once; J gene: TRBJ1-2; V gene: TRBV19; CDR3 DNA: TGTGCCAGTAGTATGGCAGGGGGGACTTCGGGCTACACCTTC; CDR3 protein: CASSMAGGTSGYTF
D gene: TRBD2; clone size: NA; J gene: TRBJ2-2; V gene: TRBV7-3; CDR3 DNA: TGTGCCAGCAGCGCCGGGGGGGCCGGAACCGGGGAGCTGTTTTTT; CDR3 protein: CASSAGGAGTGELFF
D gene: NA; clone size: NA; J gene: TRBJ1-1; V gene: TRBV5-5; CDR3 DNA: TGTGCCAGCAGCTTACGGTTCTTGAGCACTGAAGCTTTCTTT; CDR3 protein: CASSLRFLSTEAFF
D gene: TRBD1; clone size: NA; J gene: TRBJ1-2; V gene: TRBV6-6; CDR3 DNA: TGTGCCAGCTACACAGGGGGCCGGGGCTACACCTTC; CDR3 protein: CASYTGGRGYTF
D gene: NA; clone size: NA; J gene: TRBJ2-2; V gene: TRBV27; CDR3 DNA: TGTGCCAGCAGGGTGACAGGACCCACCGGGGAGCTGTTTTTT; CDR3 protein: CASRVTGPTGELFF
D gene: NA; clone size: NA; J gene: TRBJ1-6; V gene: TRBV7-8; CDR3 DNA: TGTGCCAGCAGCCCAATACTGACAGTTAATTCACCCCTCCACTTT; CDR3 protein: CASSPILTVNSPLHF
D gene: TRBD1; clone size: once; J gene: TRBJ2-7; V gene: TRBV5-4; CDR3 DNA: TGTGCCAGCAGCTTCGGACAGGGGGCTCAGGACGAGCAGTACTTC; CDR3 protein: CASSFGQGAQDEQYF
D gene: TRBD1; clone size: few; J gene: TRBJ2-7; V gene: TRBV28; CDR3 DNA: TGTGCCAGCAATGGCAGGGGGTACGAGCAGTACTTC; CDR3 protein: CASNGRGYEQYF
D gene: TRBD1; clone size: few; J gene: TRBJ2-2; V gene: TRBV9; CDR3 DNA: TGTGCCAGCAGCGTCTACGGGACAGGGATGGCCGGGGAGCTGTTTTTT; CDR3 protein: CASSVYGTGMAGELFF
D gene: TRBD1; clone size: NA; J gene: TRBJ1-1; V gene: TRBV5-1; CDR3 DNA: TGCGCCAGCAGTCACAGGGGTAACAACGGGAACACTGAAGCTTTCTTT; CDR3 protein: CASSHRGNNGNTEAFF
D gene: TRBD2; clone size: NA; J gene: TRBJ2-1; V gene: TRBV7-2; CDR3 DNA: TGTGCCAGCAGTCCGCGGGGACTAGCGGGAGGGAATGAGCAGTTCTTC; CDR3 protein: CASSPRGLAGGNEQFF
D gene: NA; clone size: NA; J gene: TRBJ1-3; V gene: TRBV7-2; CDR3 DNA: TGTGCCAGCAGCCCCAGACAGGCCTCTGGAAACACCATATATTTT; CDR3 protein: CASSPRQASGNTIYF
D gene: NA; clone size: NA; J gene: TRBJ1-2; V gene: TRBV30; CDR3 DNA: TGTGCCTGGAGAGGGGGATTTTCTGGCTACACCTTC; CDR3 protein: CAWRGGFSGYTF
D gene: TRBD2; clone size: once; J gene: TRBJ2-1; V gene: TRBV9; CDR3 DNA: TGTGCCAGCAGCGGAGGACTAGCTTTCAGTGAGCAGTTCTTC; CDR3 protein: CASSGGLAFSEQFF
D gene: NA; clone size: NA; J gene: TRBJ2-5; V gene: TRBV6-1; CDR3 DNA: TGTGCCAGCAGTGGAGAGGGGGTTCGAAAGACCCAGTACTTC; CDR3 protein: CASSGEGVRKTQYF
D gene: NA; clone size: once; J gene: TRBJ1-5; V gene: TRBV19; CDR3 DNA: TGTGCCAGTAGTATAGGGAGGCAGGGGATGAGCAATCAGCCCCAGCATTTT; CDR3 protein: CASSIGRQGMSNQPQHF
D gene: TRBD1; clone size: NA; J gene: TRBJ1-2; V gene: TRBV19; CDR3 DNA: TGTGCCAGTATGGTCGACAGGGACGGCTACACCTTC; CDR3 protein: CASMVDRDGYTF
D gene: NA; clone size: NA; J gene: TRBJ1-5; V gene: TRBV19; CDR3 DNA: TGTGCCAGTAGTATAGACGGAGATCAGCCCCAGCATTTT; CDR3 protein: CASSIDGDQPQHF
D gene: NA; clone size: NA; J gene: TRBJ2-2; V gene: TRBV11-2; CDR3 DNA: TGTGCCAGCAGCTTAAGCTGGACCGGGGAGCTGTTTTTT; CDR3 protein: CASSLSWTGELFF
D gene: TRBD2; clone size: NA; J gene: TRBJ2-1; V gene: TRBV7-9; CDR3 DNA: TGTGCCAGCAGCTCCAGACTAGCGGGGGGATACAATGAGCAGTTCTTC; CDR3 protein: CASSSRLAGGYNEQFF
D gene: NA; clone size: NA; J gene: TRBJ2-1; V gene: TRBV6-4; CDR3 DNA: TGTGCCAGCAGTGACTCCTTCCGTAGCTCCTACAATGAGCAGTTCTTC; CDR3 protein: CASSDSFRSSYNEQFF
D gene: NA; clone size: NA; J gene: TRBJ1-1; V gene: TRBV18; CDR3 DNA: TGTGCCAGCTCGAAAGACTTGAGCATGAACACTGAAGCTTTCTTT; CDR3 protein: CASSKDLSMNTEAFF
D gene: TRBD2; clone size: few; J gene: TRBJ2-5; V gene: TRBV19; CDR3 DNA: TGTGCCAGTAGTAGGACTAGCGGGAGGGTAGAGACCCAGTACTTC; CDR3 protein: CASSRTSGRVETQYF
D gene: TRBD2; clone size: few; J gene: TRBJ2-5; V gene: TRBV19; CDR3 DNA: TGTGCCAGTAGTTCCAAGGGGATTGCTAGCGGGAGTCTTTTGGAGACCCAGTACTTC; CDR3 protein: CASSSKGIASGSLLETQYF
D gene: NA; clone size: NA; J gene: TRBJ1-3; V gene: TRBV28; CDR3 DNA: TGTGCCAGCAGGTACAGGGCGATAAGCTCTGGAAACACCATATATTTT; CDR3 protein: CASRYRAISSGNTIYF
D gene: TRBD1; clone size: NA; J gene: TRBJ2-3; V gene: TRBV15; CDR3 DNA: TGTGCCACCAGCAGAATCGGACAGGGGCCAGATACGCAGTATTTT; CDR3 protein: CATSRIGQGPDTQYF
D gene: NA; clone size: few; J gene: TRBJ1-5; V gene: TRBV28; CDR3 DNA: TGTGCCAGCACCGAGGGAGCGGGAAGGGATCAGCCCCAGCATTTT; CDR3 protein: CASTEGAGRDQPQHF
D gene: NA; clone size: NA; J gene: TRBJ1-4; V gene: TRBV30; CDR3 DNA: TGTGCCTGGAGACCCACAGGGAAACCAACTAATGAAAAACTGTTTTTT; CDR3 protein: CAWRPTGKPTNEKLFF
D gene: TRBD2; clone size: NA; J gene: TRBJ2-2; V gene: TRBV2; CDR3 DNA: TGTGCCAGCAGACCTTTGAAGGCGGGGGCCGGGGAGCTGTTTTTT; CDR3 protein: CASRPLKAGAGELFF
D gene: TRBD1; clone size: once; J gene: TRBJ2-7; V gene: TRBV5-6; CDR3 DNA: TGTGCCAGCAGCTTAAGAGTAGGACAGGGCACCTACGGCGGGGACGAGCAGTACTTC; CDR3 protein: CASSLRVGQGTYGGDEQYF